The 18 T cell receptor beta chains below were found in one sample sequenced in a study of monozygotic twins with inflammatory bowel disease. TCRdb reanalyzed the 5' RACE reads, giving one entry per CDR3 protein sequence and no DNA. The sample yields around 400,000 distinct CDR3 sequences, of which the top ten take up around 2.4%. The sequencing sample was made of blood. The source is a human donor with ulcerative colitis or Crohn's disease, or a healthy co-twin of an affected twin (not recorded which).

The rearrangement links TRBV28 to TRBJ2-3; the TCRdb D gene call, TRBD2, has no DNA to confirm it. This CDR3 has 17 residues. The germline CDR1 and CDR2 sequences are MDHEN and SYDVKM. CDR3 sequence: CASSLISLAGMEDTQYF.

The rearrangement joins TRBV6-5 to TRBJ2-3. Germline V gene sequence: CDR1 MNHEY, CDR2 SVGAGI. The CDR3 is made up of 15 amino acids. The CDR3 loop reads CASSYDGSVTDTQYF.

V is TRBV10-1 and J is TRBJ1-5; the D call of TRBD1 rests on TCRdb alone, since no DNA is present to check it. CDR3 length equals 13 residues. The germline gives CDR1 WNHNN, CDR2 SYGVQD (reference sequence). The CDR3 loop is CATGTGGTGPQHF.

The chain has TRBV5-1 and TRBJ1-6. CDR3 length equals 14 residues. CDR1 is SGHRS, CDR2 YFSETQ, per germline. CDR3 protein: CASSLPRQDSPLHF.

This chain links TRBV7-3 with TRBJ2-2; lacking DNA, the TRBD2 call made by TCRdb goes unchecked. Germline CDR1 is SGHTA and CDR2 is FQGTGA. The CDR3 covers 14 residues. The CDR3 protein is CASSSGLATGELFF.

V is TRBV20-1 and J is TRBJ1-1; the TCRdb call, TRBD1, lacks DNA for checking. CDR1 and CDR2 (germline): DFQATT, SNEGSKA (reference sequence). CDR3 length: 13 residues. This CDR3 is CSAQEGVYFSAFF.

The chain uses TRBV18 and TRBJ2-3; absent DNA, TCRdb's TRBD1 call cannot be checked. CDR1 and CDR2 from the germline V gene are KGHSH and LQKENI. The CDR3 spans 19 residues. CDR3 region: CASSPLGGSLRSPTDTQYF.

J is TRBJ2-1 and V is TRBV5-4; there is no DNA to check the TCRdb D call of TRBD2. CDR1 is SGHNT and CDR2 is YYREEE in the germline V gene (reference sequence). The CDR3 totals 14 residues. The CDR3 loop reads CAISSPSGSNEQFF.

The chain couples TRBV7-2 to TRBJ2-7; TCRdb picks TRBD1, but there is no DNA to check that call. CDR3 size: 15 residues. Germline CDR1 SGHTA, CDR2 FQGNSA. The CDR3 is CASSKTGRTSYEQYF.

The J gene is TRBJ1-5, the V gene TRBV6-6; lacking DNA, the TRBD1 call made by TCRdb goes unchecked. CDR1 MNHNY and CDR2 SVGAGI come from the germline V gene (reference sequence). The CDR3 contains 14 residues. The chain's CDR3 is CASARGGGNQPQHF.

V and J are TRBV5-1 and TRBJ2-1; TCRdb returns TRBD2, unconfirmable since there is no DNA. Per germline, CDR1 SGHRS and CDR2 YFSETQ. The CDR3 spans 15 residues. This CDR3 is CASSGSGTGYNEQFF. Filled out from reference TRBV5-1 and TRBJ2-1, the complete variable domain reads KAGVTQTPRYLIKTRGQQVTLSCSPISGHRSVSWYQQTPGQGLQFLFEYFSETQRNKGNFPGRFSGRQFSNSRSEMNVSTLELGDSALYLCASSGSGTGYNEQFFGPGTRLTVL.

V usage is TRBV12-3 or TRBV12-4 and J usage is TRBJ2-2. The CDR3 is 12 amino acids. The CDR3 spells CASSHHGGELFF.

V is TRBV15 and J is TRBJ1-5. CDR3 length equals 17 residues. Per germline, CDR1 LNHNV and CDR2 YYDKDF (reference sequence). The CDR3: CATSSPSLGGSNQPQHF. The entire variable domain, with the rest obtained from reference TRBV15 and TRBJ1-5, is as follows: DAMVIQNPRYQVTQFGKPVTLSCSQTLNHNVMYWYQQKSSQAPKLLFHYYDKDFNNEADTPDNFQSRRPNTSFCFLDIRSPGLGDTAMYLCATSSPSLGGSNQPQHFGDGTRLSIL.

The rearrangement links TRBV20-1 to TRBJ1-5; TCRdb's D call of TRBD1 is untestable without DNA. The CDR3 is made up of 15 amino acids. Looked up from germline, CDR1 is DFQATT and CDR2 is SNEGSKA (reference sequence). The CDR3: CSARDGGRGSQPQHF.

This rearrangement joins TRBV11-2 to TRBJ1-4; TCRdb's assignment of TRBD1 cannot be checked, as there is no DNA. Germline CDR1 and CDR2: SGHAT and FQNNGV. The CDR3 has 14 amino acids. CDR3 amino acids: CASRGQGAVEKLFF. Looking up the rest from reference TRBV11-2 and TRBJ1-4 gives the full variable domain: EAGVAQSPRYKIIEKRQSVAFWCNPISGHATLYWYQQILGQGPKLLIQFQNNGVVDDSQLPKDRFSAERLKGVDSTLKIQPAKLEDSAVYLCASRGQGAVEKLFFGSGTQLSVL.

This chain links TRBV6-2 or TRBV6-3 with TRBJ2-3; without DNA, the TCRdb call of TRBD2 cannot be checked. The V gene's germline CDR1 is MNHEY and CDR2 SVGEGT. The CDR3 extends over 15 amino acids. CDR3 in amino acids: CASRESGHSTDTQYF.

CDR3 amino acids: CASSYSYLTDTQYF. This chain links TRBV6-5 with TRBJ2-3. This CDR3 region has 14 residues. From germline, CDR1 is MNHEY and CDR2 SVGAGI.

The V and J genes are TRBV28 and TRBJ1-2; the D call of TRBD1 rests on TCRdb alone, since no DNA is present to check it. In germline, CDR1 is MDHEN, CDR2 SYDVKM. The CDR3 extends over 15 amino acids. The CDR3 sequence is CASRLRTGGSGGYTF.